This T cell receptor (beta chain) was captured in a study of radiotherapy plus CTLA-4 blockade in lung cancer (dated by TCRdb to the late 2010s). Study-wide context: Among the enrolled patients, around 19% had an objective response, and 25% to 40% reached disease control. The paper as a whole reports these results and caveats: The strongest predictors of response were reported to be early dynamic shifts in blood T cell clones along with a rise in serum interferon-beta following radiation. TCR clones derived from tumors expanded in peripheral blood after treatment with radiotherapy and ipilimumab.

The study tested focal radiation therapy combined with CTLA-4 blockade (ipilimumab) in patients with chemo-refractory metastatic non-small-cell lung cancer. A remark on this clone: Its antigen remains unidentified. The sample holds no much larger clone one base away, and base qualities are not on file.

Library preparation employed the immunoSEQ multiplex PCR assay. As stored in TCRdb, this immuneACCESS dataset retains in-frame rearrangements with V and J assigned. A fraction of the clones does not appear; measured against another copy, unresolved V genes explain less than half of the discrepancy, and the remainder lacks a known reason. This sample comprises about 98,000 clones, about 81% of them detected only once. Nearly 3.5% of the sample is taken by the ten largest. A distance of 14 bases separates the germline ends of V and J, which lose 6 bases and 2 bases respectively. The germline V gene sets CDR1 to SNHLY and CDR2 to FYNNEI. The CDR3, cysteine through phenylalanine, is 15 amino acids long. The DNA shown is the 45-base CDR3, in frame from base 1.

The TCR sequence derives from a human donor with non-small cell lung cancer who had a partial response to radiotherapy plus ipilimumab. This specimen was peripheral blood, taken from a patient treated with radiotherapy plus ipilimumab. The chain is encoded by TRBV2 joined to TRBJ1-5; matching of 6 bases hints at TRBD1 as the D gene. The DNA reads as follows: TGTGCCAGCAGCAGCGGACAGTCGGGCAATCAGCCCCAGCATTTT. The translation is CASSSGQSGNQPQHF.